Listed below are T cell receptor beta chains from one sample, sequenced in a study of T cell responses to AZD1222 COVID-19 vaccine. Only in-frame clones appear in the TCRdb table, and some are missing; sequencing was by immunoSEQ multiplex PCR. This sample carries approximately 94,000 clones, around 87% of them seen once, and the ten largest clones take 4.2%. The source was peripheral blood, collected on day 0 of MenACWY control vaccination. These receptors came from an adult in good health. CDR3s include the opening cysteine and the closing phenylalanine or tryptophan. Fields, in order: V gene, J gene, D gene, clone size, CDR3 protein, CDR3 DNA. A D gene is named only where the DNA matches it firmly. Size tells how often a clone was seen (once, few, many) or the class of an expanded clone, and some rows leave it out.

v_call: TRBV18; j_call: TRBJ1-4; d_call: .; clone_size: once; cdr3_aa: CASSPPGDEKLFF; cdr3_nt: TGTGCCAGCTCACCTCCTGGGGACGAAAAACTGTTTTTT
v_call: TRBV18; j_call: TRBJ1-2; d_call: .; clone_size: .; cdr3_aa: CASSPQGLNYGYTF; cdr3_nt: TGTGCCAGCTCACCTCAGGGACTGAACTATGGCTACACCTTC
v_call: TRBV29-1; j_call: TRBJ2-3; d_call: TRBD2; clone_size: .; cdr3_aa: CSVASGRDTDTQYF; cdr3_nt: TGCAGCGTTGCTAGCGGGAGGGACACAGATACGCAGTATTTT
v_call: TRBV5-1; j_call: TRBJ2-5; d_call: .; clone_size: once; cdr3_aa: CASSWDLQETQYF; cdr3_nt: TGCGCCAGCAGCTGGGACTTACAAGAGACCCAGTACTTC
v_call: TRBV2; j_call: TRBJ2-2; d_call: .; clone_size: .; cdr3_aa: CASSVGPQKLTGELFF; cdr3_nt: TGTGCCAGCAGTGTAGGGCCACAAAAACTTACCGGGGAGCTGTTTTTT
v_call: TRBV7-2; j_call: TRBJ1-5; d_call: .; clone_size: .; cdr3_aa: CASSLARDQPQHF; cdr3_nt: TGTGCCAGCAGCTTAGCCCGGGACCAGCCCCAGCATTTT
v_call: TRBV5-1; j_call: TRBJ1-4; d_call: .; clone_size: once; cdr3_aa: CASSLNDATNEKLFF; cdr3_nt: TGCGCCAGCAGCCTGAACGATGCAACTAATGAAAAACTGTTTTTT
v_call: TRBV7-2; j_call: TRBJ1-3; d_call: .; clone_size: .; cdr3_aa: CASSARGPSGNTIYF; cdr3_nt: TGTGCCAGCAGCGCAAGAGGGCCCTCTGGAAACACCATATATTTT
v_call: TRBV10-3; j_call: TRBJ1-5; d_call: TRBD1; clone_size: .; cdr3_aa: CAIKAGTASNQPQHF; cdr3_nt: TGTGCCATCAAGGCGGGGACAGCTAGCAATCAGCCCCAGCATTTT
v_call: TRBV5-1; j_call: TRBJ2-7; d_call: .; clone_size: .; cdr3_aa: CASSLGGGLVAGEQYF; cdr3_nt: TGCGCCAGCAGCTTGGGAGGGGGTTTGGTGGCGGGCGAGCAGTACTTC
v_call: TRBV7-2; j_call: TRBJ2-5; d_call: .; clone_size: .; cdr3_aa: CASSPVGDGTQYF; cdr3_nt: TGTGCCAGCAGCCCAGTGGGAGACGGGACCCAGTACTTC
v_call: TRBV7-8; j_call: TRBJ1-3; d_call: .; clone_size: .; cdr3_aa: CASSLGRSGVTIYF; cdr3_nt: TGTGCCAGCAGCTTAGGCCGGTCGGGGGTCACCATATATTTT
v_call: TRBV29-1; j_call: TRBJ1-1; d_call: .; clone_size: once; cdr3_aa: CSVGGGPPRYTEAFF; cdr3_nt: TGCAGCGTTGGGGGGGGGCCTCCTAGGTACACTGAAGCTTTCTTT
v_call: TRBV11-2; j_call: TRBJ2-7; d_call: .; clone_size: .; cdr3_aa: CATRQLSSYEQYF; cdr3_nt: TGTGCCACCCGACAGCTCAGCTCCTACGAGCAGTACTTC
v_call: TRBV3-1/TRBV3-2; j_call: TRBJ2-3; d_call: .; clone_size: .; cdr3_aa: CASSRQTSSGADTQYF; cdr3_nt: TGTGCCAGCAGCCGCCAAACTAGCTCAGGGGCAGATACGCAGTATTTT
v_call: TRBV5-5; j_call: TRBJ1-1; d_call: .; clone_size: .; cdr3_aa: CASSFAEDTEAFF; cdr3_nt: TGTGCCAGCAGCTTTGCAGAGGACACTGAAGCTTTCTTT
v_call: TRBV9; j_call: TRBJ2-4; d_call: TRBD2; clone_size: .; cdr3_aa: CASSSPGGAGRNIQYF; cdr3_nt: TGTGCCAGCAGCTCCCCGGGGGGGGCCGGGCGAAACATTCAGTACTTC
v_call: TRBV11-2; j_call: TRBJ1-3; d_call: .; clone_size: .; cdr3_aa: CASSLDSGPRTIYF; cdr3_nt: TGTGCCAGCAGCCTGGACAGTGGCCCCCGCACCATATATTTT
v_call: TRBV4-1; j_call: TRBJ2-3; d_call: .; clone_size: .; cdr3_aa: CASSRIGDRTDTQYF; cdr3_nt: TGCGCCAGCAGCCGAATAGGGGACCGCACAGATACGCAGTATTTT
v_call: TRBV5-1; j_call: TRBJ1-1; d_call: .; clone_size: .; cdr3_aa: CASTQGPNTEAFF; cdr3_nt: TGCGCCAGTACCCAGGGGCCCAACACTGAAGCTTTCTTT
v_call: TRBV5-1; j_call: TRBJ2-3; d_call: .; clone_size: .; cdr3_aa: CASSLGQVETDTQYF; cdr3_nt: TGCGCCAGCAGCTTGGGACAGGTGGAGACAGATACGCAGTATTTT
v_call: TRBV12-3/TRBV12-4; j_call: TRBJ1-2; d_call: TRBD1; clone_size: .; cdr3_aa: CASSPGTEWGYTF; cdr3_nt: TGTGCCAGCAGTCCCGGGACAGAATGGGGCTACACCTTC
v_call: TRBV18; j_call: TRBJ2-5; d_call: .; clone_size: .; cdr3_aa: CASSPPVLVGAQYF; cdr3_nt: TGTGCCAGCTCACCACCGGTACTAGTTGGGGCCCAGTACTTC
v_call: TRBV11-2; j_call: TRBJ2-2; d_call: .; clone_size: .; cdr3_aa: CASSTQGPITGELFF; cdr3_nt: TGTGCCAGCAGTACTCAGGGGCCCATCACCGGGGAGCTGTTTTTT
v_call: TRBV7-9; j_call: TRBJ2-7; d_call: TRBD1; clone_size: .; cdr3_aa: CASSPGTGGGYEQYF; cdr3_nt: TGTGCCAGCAGCCCCGGGACAGGGGGCGGCTACGAGCAGTACTTC
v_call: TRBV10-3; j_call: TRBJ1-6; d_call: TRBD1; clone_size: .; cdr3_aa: CAISPGQGNSPLHF; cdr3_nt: TGTGCCATCAGTCCGGGACAGGGAAATTCACCCCTCCACTTT
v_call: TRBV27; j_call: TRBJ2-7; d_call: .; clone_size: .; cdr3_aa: CASSLSVGLHEQYF; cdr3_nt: TGTGCCAGCAGTTTATCCGTAGGGTTGCACGAGCAGTACTTC
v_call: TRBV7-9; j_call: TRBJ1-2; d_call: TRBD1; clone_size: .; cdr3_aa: CASSSNPDRGHGYTF; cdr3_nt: TGTGCCAGCAGCTCTAACCCCGACAGGGGACATGGCTACACCTTC
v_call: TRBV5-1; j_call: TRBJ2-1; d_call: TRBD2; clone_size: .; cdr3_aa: CASSLVASGGYEQFF; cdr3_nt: TGCGCCAGCAGCTTGGTGGCTAGCGGGGGCTATGAGCAGTTCTTC
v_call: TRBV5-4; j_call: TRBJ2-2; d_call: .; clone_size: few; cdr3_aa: CASSTGLGGTGELFF; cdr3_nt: TGTGCCAGCAGCACCGGACTGGGAGGAACCGGGGAGCTGTTTTTT
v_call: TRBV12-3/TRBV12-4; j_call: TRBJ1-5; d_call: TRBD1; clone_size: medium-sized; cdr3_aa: CASSGQGARPQHF; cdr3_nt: TGTGCCAGCAGTGGACAGGGTGCGCGGCCCCAGCATTTT
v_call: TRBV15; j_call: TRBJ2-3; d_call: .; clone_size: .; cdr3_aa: CATSRDLGFSTDTQYF; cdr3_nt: TGTGCCACCAGCAGAGATTTAGGGTTTAGCACAGATACGCAGTATTTT
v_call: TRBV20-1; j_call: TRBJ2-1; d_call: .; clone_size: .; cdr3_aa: CSARGREQFF; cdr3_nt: TGCAGTGCTAGAGGAAGGGAGCAGTTCTTC
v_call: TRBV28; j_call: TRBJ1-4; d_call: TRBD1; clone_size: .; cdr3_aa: CASSSQGGANEKLFF; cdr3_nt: TGTGCCAGCAGTTCCCAGGGGGGAGCTAATGAAAAACTGTTTTTT
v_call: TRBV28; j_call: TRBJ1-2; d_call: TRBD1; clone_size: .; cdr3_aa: CASSQGGKSYGYTF; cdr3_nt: TGTGCCAGCTCTCAGGGGGGGAAGTCCTATGGCTACACCTTC
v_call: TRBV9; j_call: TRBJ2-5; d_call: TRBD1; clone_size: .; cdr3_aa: CASSRSYRGEETQYF; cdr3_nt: TGTGCCAGCAGCCGATCCTACAGGGGTGAAGAGACCCAGTACTTC
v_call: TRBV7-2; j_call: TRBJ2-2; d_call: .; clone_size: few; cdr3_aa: CASSLVSGETGELFF; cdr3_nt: TGTGCCAGCAGCTTAGTTTCGGGGGAAACCGGGGAGCTGTTTTTT
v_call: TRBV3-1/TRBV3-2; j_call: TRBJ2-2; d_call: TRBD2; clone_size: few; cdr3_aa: CASSQSASGGTGELFF; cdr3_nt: TGTGCCAGCAGCCAATCCGCTAGCGGGGGCACCGGGGAGCTGTTTTTT
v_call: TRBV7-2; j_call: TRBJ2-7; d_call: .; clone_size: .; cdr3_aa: CASSLAPGRGRHEQYF; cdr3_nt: TGTGCCAGCAGCTTAGCCCCGGGCAGGGGGAGGCACGAGCAGTACTTC
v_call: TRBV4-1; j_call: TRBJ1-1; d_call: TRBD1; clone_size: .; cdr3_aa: CASSLGQGMNTEAFF; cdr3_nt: TGCGCCAGCAGCCTGGGACAGGGCATGAACACTGAAGCTTTCTTT
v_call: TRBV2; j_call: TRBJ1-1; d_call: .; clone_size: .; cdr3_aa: CASLPTTISEAFF; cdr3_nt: TGTGCCAGCCTTCCTACGACAATCTCCGAAGCTTTCTTT
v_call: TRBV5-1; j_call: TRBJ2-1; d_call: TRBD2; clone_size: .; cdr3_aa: CASSLRRGTSGSAAYNEQFF; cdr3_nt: TGCGCCAGCAGCTTGCGCAGAGGGACTAGCGGGAGCGCTGCCTACAATGAGCAGTTCTTC
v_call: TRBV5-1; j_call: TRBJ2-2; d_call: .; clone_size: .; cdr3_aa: CASSYGTLSSGELFF; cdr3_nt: TGCGCCAGCAGCTACGGGACCTTAAGCTCCGGGGAGCTGTTTTTT
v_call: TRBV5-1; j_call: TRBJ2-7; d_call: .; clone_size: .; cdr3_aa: CASTPGGLYEQYF; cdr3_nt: TGCGCCAGCACCCCCGGGGGGCTCTACGAGCAGTACTTC
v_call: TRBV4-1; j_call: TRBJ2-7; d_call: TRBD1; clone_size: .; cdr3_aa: CASSPDRADTYEQYF; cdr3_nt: TGCGCCAGCAGCCCCGACAGGGCGGATACCTACGAGCAGTACTTC
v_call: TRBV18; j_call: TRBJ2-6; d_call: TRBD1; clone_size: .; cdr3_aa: CASSPLRGTGGLSGANVLTF; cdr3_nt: TGTGCCAGCTCACCACTTCGGGGTACAGGGGGGCTCTCTGGGGCCAACGTCCTGACTTTC
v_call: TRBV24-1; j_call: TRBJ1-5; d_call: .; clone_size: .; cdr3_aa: CATSDAGYSNQPQHF; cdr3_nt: TGTGCCACCAGTGATGCGGGGTATAGCAATCAGCCCCAGCATTTT
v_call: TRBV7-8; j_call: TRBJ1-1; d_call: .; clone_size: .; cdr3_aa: CASSLGVEARGAFF; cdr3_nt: TGTGCCAGCAGCTTAGGGGTCGAAGCGCGGGGGGCTTTCTTT
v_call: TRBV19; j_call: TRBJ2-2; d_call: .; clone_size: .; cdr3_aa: CASVFSAGTTGELFF; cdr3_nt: TGTGCCAGTGTTTTTTCCGCGGGGACCACCGGGGAGCTGTTTTTT
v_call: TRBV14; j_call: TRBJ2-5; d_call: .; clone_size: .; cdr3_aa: CAPSVAETQYF; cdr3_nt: TGTGCACCATCGGTGGCGGAGACCCAGTACTTC
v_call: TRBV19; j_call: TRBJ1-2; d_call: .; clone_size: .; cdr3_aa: CASSMAGNNYGYTF; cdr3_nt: TGTGCCAGTAGTATGGCAGGGAATAACTATGGCTACACCTTC
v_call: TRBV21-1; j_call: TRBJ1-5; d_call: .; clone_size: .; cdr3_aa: CASSRGADNQPQHF; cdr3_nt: TGTGCCAGCAGCCGGGGGGCAGATAATCAGCCCCAGCATTTT
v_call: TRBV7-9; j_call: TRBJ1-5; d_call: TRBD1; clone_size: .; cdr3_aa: CASSSGQGSFHQPQHF; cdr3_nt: TGTGCCAGCAGTAGCGGACAGGGAAGTTTCCATCAGCCCCAGCATTTT